The present TCR beta chain was sequenced within a study of regulatory T cells in long-lasting Graves disease. Both iRepertoire HTBI primers and Arm-PCR of CDR3 regions were used to build the TCR beta libraries. One entry per CDR3 protein results from TCRdb running MiXCR on the multiplex PCR reads. The sample has roughly 250,000 distinct CDR3 sequences; about 17% are singletons. General study findings and limits: Newly diagnosed patients shared about a thousand public clonotypes; persistent patients shared 2,500 to 3,000.

The V and J ends lost 1 base and 5 bases respectively, with 14 bases between them. CDR3 length equals 15 residues. Germline V CDR1 and CDR2: SGHAT, FQNNGV. Time point indicated: newly diagnosed GD, antithyroid drugs for less than 3 months. The TCR library was made from RNA that had been extracted from PBMCs in TRIzol. Remarks on this clonotype: Its antigen remains unidentified.

The data were also submitted as part of a second study, on T cells in Graves' hyperthyroidism and ophthalmopathy. Per that study: In the blood, most expanded thyroid clonotypes above 0.001 appeared as well.

Source: peripheral blood mononuclear cells (PBMCs), taken at new diagnosis, from a patient treated with antithyroid drugs. The TCR comes from a woman aged 25-40 years with Graves disease. The chain links TRBV11-2 to TRBJ1-2; D perhaps matches TRBD1 (5 bases). The CDR3 DNA follows: TGTGCCAGCAGCTTAGCGGGGGGGGTTGGGTATGGCTACACCTTC. It yields the protein CASSLAGGVGYGYTF.